This TCR beta chain was retrieved from a study of cytomegalovirus exposure and HLA in healthy donors. 60 Vbeta and 13 Jbeta primers were used in PCR. The protocol was immunoSEQ multiplex PCR, while the TCRdb copy is restricted to in-frame clones and leaves out a portion. The sample yields about 150,000 clones, about 74% seen once. This clone was observed a handful of times. Its antigen is currently unknown. CDR1 and CDR2 (germline): SGHRS, YFSETQ. V was cut by 5 bases and J by 7 bases, with 19 bases left in between. The CDR3 totals 14 residues. Overall study results and limits: At a 0.05 false discovery rate, a later analysis found 18,000 or so TCR beta sequences to be associated with HLA alleles.

Specimen: PBMCs. The sequence derives from a woman in her 40s in good health and CMV-seronegative. The rearrangement joins TRBV5-1 to TRBJ2-7; perhaps TRBD1 as D (6 bases). This CDR3 reads CASSSGTRFEEQYF. The CDR3 DNA follows: TGCGCCAGCAGTTCCGGGACACGGTTCGAGGAGCAGTACTTC. Based on the CDR3 plus reference TRBV5-1 and TRBJ2-7, the full variable domain is KAGVTQTPRYLIKTRGQQVTLSCSPISGHRSVSWYQQTPGQGLQFLFEYFSETQRNKGNFPGRFSGRQFSNSRSEMNVSTLELGDSALYLCASSSGTRFEEQYFGPGTRLTVT.